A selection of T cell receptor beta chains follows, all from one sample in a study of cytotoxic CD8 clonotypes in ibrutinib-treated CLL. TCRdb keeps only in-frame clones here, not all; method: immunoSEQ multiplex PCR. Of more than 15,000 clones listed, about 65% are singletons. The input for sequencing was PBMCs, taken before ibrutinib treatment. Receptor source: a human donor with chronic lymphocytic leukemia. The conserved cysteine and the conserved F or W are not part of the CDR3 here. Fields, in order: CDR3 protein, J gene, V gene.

ASSVRILYEQY TRBJ2-7 TRBV2
ASSPTLNTEAF TRBJ1-1 TRBV5-5
ASSPRDRVVEQY TRBJ2-7 TRBV6-5
SVARDTRIVYGYT TRBJ1-2 TRBV29-1
ASSEDSNTEAF TRBJ1-1 TRBV2
ASSIRETMSYEQY TRBJ2-7 TRBV19
ASSLVPSGGGGSYEQY TRBJ2-7 TRBV5-1
ASSARTGTSGVNEQF TRBJ2-1 TRBV6-1
ASSLEGLGTNEKLF TRBJ1-4 TRBV5-1
ASSLLQGGSGEQY TRBJ2-7 TRBV5-8
ASSWGRGGNNEQF TRBJ2-1 TRBV7-9
ASSAGEVPSYEQY TRBJ2-7 TRBV19
ASSLVVGGSYEQY TRBJ2-7 TRBV11-3
ASGLDLTATDTQY TRBJ2-3 TRBV12-5
ASSSGTGYQPQH TRBJ1-5 TRBV28
ASTSQGLGTEAF TRBJ1-1 TRBV5-6
ASTGANTEAF TRBJ1-1 TRBV9
ASSLVGDSPLH TRBJ1-6 TRBV5-1
ASSSGQGFWYEQY TRBJ2-7 TRBV5-1
ASEGDSLSEQY TRBJ2-7 TRBV5-6
ASSQGGSEAF TRBJ1-1 TRBV4-1
ASSFSYEQY TRBJ2-7 TRBV5-5
ASSESWRAPDYGYT TRBJ1-2 TRBV25-1
ASTHTTGAGETQY TRBJ2-5 TRBV5-1
ASSERAVLDTGELF TRBJ2-2 TRBV6-1
ASGLIRGILTLNEQF TRBJ2-1 TRBV12-5
GAWGSDIQY TRBJ2-4 TRBV20-1
ASNHNTGTGDHEQY TRBJ2-7 TRBV21-1
ASRGVEGASYGYT TRBJ1-2 TRBV6-1
AISPTSGDSSYEQY TRBJ2-7 TRBV10-3
SEGTEAF TRBJ1-1 TRBV29-1
AWSEDRAVTPLH TRBJ1-6 TRBV30
ASSEGRGNSPLH TRBJ1-6 TRBV6-1
ASSPKSGLAGGLGETQY TRBJ2-5 TRBV5-4
ASSLDRSSYEQY TRBJ2-7 TRBV28
ASSAGPYNSPLH TRBJ1-6 TRBV6-1
ASRSEGTYNEQF TRBJ2-1 TRBV5-1
ASSLGTAGSLAKNIQY TRBJ2-4 TRBV5-1
AISPQAGTVDEQF TRBJ2-1 TRBV10-3
ASSLSRRNTEAF TRBJ1-1 TRBV5-8
ASSPRGLHEQY TRBJ2-7 TRBV18